These T cell receptor beta chains were read from a single sample in a study of OX40 agonist ivuxolimab in advanced cancers. Assay: immunoSEQ multiplex PCR; the TCRdb copy retains only in-frame clones and omits some. The sample carries 55,000 to 65,000 clones, 80% to 90% recorded once. The source was CD4+ or CD8+ T cells sorted from blood, collected in a trial of the OX40 agonist ivuxolimab. All receptors derive from an adult with an advanced solid tumor such as melanoma, head and neck, liver or kidney cancer. The conserved cysteine and the conserved F or W are not part of the CDR3 here.

v_call cdr3_aa
TRBV4-1 ASSQDRAGANNQPQH
TRBV9 ASSSDPDRGRDTQY
TRBV28 ASFSRHTGELF
TRBV28 ASMGAPSGRAKDIQY
TRBV6-5 ASSYGTSGYEQY
TRBV11-2 ASEASGNSETQY
TRBV28 ASSRKGGTDTQY
TRBV11-2 ASSLDWGLAAY
TRBV9 ASSGPGQGNQPQH
TRBV10-3 AISGTGGPYEQY
TRBV6-1 ASTSRWETQY
TRBV5-8 ASSPDTFSSYNEQF
TRBV5-8 ASSSGPGQSYEQY
TRBV7-8 ASSLVNSRSGANVLT
TRBV29-1 SVAALSADTQY
TRBV9 ASSSTLNQPQH
TRBV2 ASSEAREAF
TRBV2 ASTRTAREQY
TRBV5-1 ASSFGGSSGANVLT
TRBV28 ASRGQGTDTQY
TRBV27 ASSTGLAGRGSYNEQF
TRBV2 ASSPGMRYEQY
TRBV29-1 SVSTGFYEQY